One and the same sample provided the 27 T cell receptor beta chains below, sequenced in a study of T cells in Graves' hyperthyroidism and ophthalmopathy. Regions amplified from RNA transcripts were the TCR beta CDR3 regions. The HTBI primer set was used in a first-round RT-PCR of the TCR CDR3. A single record per CDR3 protein comes from TCRdb applying MiXCR to the multiplex PCR reads. The repertoire consists of over 150,000 distinct CDR3 sequences, with around a sixth occurring once and the leading ten covering 53%. The source material was blood. The receptors stem from a woman between 50 and 59 years old with Graves' hyperthyroidism.

The sample holds a few counts of this clonotype. The rearrangement joins TRBV20-1 to TRBJ2-7; 8 bases fit TRBD1. Per germline, CDR1 DFQATT and CDR2 SNEGSKA (reference sequence). J lost 2 bases, V lost 0 bases, and 6 bases had no gene match. The CDR3 is 15 amino acids. The CDR3 region is CSARDSGQAPYEQYF. CDR3 DNA sequence: TGCAGTGCTAGAGACTCGGGACAGGCTCCCTACGAGCAGTACTTC.

The sample holds many counts of this clonotype. The chain recombines TRBV20-1 with TRBJ2-1; D not resolved. The ends were cut back, 6 bases at V and 0 bases at J, with 9 bases in the middle. CDR3 length equals 13 residues. CDR1 is DFQATT and CDR2 is SNEGSKA in the germline V gene (reference sequence). This chain's CDR3 is CSAPYASYNEQFF. As DNA, the CDR3 is TGCAGTGCCCCATATGCCTCCTACAATGAGCAGTTCTTC.

The sample holds one count of this clonotype. A clone one base away is much larger, so this may be a read error. The chain combines TRBV18 with TRBJ1-4; D call uncertain. The CDR3 is made up of 16 amino acids. Germline loops: CDR1 KGHSH, CDR2 LQKENI. CDR3 in amino acids: CAGSRQTETTNEKLFF. CDR3 nucleotides: TGTGCCGGCTCACGTCAGACGGAAACAACTAATGAAAAACTGTTTTTT.

V gene TRBV7-6 combines with J gene TRBJ2-1; 8 positions agree with TRBD2. V lost 0 bases to trimming and J lost 8 bases; unmatched junction nucleotides: 6. Germline V lookup: CDR1 SGHVS, CDR2 FNYEAQ. The CDR3 covers 15 residues. CDR3 sequence (DNA): TGTGCCAGCAGCTTAGCTGCGGGAGGAACGTATGAGCAGTTCTTC. Translating gives CASSLAAGGTYEQFF. Looking up the rest from reference TRBV7-6 and TRBJ2-1 gives the full variable domain: GAGVSQSPRYKVTKRGQDVALRCDPISGHVSLYWYRQALGQGPEFLTYFNYEAQQDKSGLPNDRFSAERPEGSISTLTIQRTEQRDSAMYRCASSLAAGGTYEQFFGPGTRLTVL.

The chain is built from TRBV29-1 and TRBJ2-2; D perhaps matches TRBD1 (6 bases). The CDR3 covers 14 residues. CDR1 SQVTM and CDR2 ANQGSEA come from the germline V gene. Trimming shortened V by 0 bases and J by 5 bases, and 10 bases separated the two germline ends. The CDR3 protein is CSVEEPGETGELFF. CDR3 coding DNA: TGCAGCGTTGAAGAACCAGGGGAAACCGGGGAGCTGTTTTTT.

This clonotype was seen repeatedly, ten times or more. The chain uses TRBV24-1 and TRBJ2-1; TRBD2 agrees at 10 bases. The CDR3 totals 17 residues. In germline, CDR1 is KGHDR, CDR2 SFDVKD. V dropped 1 base and J dropped 8; count of bases not matched to a gene: 10. The CDR3 DNA follows: TGTGCCACCAGTGATTTAGGGTCTAGCGGGAGTGGGGATGAGCAGTTCTTC. Its translation: CATSDLGSSGSGDEQFF.

This clonotype has just a few counts. The chain employs TRBV30 and TRBJ2-1; the D is unclear. The V and J ends lost 4 bases and 0 bases respectively, with 13 bases between them. CDR1 is GTSNPN, CDR2 SVGIG, per germline (reference sequence). There are 15 residues in the CDR3. The CDR3 reads CAWINVRHSYNEQFF. The CDR3 coding sequence is TGTGCCTGGATCAACGTCCGACACTCCTACAATGAGCAGTTCTTC.

This clonotype occurred many times. The chain links TRBV6-1 to TRBJ2-1; 7 bases line up with TRBD2. J was trimmed by 13 bases and V by 5 bases; bases with no gene match: 8. This CDR3 spans 12 amino acids. Germline assignment: CDR1 MNHNS and CDR2 SASEGT. The CDR3 protein is CASSSGGGLQFF. The CDR3 nucleotides are TGTGCCAGCAGTTCGGGCGGGGGATTACAGTTCTTC.

This clonotype was observed at least ten times. The chain couples TRBV29-1 to TRBJ2-1, with 13 positions matching TRBD2. V was clipped by 8 bases and J by 0 bases; unmatched bases: 16. Germline CDR1 is SQVTM and CDR2 is ANQGSEA. The CDR3 contains 19 residues. CDR3: CSLHLLTSGRTVSYNEQFF. Written as DNA, the CDR3 is TGCAGCCTCCACCTACTGACTAGCGGGAGGACGGTCTCCTACAATGAGCAGTTCTTC.

This clonotype was detected only a few times. V and J are TRBV30 and TRBJ2-3; no firm D call. The germline V gene has CDR1 GTSNPN and CDR2 SVGIG (reference sequence). Trimming left V 2 bases short and J 0 bases short, with 12 bases between. CDR3 length: 15 amino acids. Here the CDR3 DNA reads TGTGCCTGGAGTTTGCGGATGACTAGCACAGATACGCAGTATTTT. Its protein product is CAWSLRMTSTDTQYF.

This clonotype was found many times. The J gene is TRBJ2-7, the V gene TRBV27; possibly TRBD1 or TRBD2 for D (7 bases each). CDR1 and CDR2 from the germline V gene are MNHEY and SMNVEV (reference sequence). V lost 5 bases to trimming and J lost 4 bases, with 15 bases between them. The CDR3 extends over 14 amino acids. CDR3 DNA: TGTGCCAGCAGTGCGGGGGACAGAGCTTACGAGCAGTACTTC. Translating it yields CASSAGDRAYEQYF.

This clonotype was detected only once. The V and J genes are TRBV28 and TRBJ2-1; 12 bases fit TRBD2. V trimming: 6 bases; J trimming: 4 bases; junction bases outside the gene matches: 13. The CDR3 consists of 18 residues. Per the germline V gene, CDR1 is MDHEN and CDR2 is SYDVKM. The CDR3 DNA sequence: TGTGCCAGCAGCGGGACTAGCGGGTCCCCGATACGGTACAATGAGCAGTTCTTC. Protein: CASSGTSGSPIRYNEQFF.

This CDR3 is CASSDPRGSENEKLFF. For the CDR3, the DNA is TGTGCCAGCAGTGATCCTAGGGGCAGCGAGAATGAAAAACTGTTTTTT. This chain joins TRBV6-1 and TRBJ1-4, with D perhaps matching TRBD1 (5 bases). With 3 bases removed from V and 5 bases from J, the gap between germline ends came to 16 bases. This CDR3 has 16 amino acids. Germline-derived CDR1 and CDR2 are MNHNS and SASEGT.

This rearrangement joins TRBV5-1 to TRBJ2-5, with 8 positions matching TRBD2. Germline loops: CDR1 SGHRS, CDR2 YFSETQ. The V and J ends lost 4 bases and 5 bases, in that order; junction bases with no gene match: 7. The CDR3 sequence is 14 residues long. Here the CDR3 DNA reads TGCGCCAGCAGCGTTGCGGGAGGTGGGGAGACCCAGTACTTC. It is translated as CASSVAGGGETQYF.

This clonotype was recorded many times. This rearrangement joins TRBV30 to TRBJ2-1; 13 positions match TRBD2. Germline V gene lookup returns CDR1 GTSNPN and CDR2 SVGIG (reference sequence). V lost 0 bases to trimming and J lost 6 bases; unmatched junction nucleotides: 2. CDR3 length equals 15 residues. In DNA, the CDR3 is TGTGCCTGGAGTGTGGGACTAGCGGGAATCAATGAGCAGTTCTTC. This gives the protein CAWSVGLAGINEQFF. Complete variable domain (other parts from reference TRBV30 and TRBJ2-1): SQTIHQWPATLVQPVGSPLSLECTVEGTSNPNLYWYRQAAGRGLQLLFYSVGIGQISSEVPQNLSASRPQDRQFILSSKKLLLSDSGFYLCAWSVGLAGINEQFFGPGTRLTVL.

This clonotype was seen many times. The V and J genes are TRBV20-1 and TRBJ1-1; D is perhaps TRBD1 (6 bases). This CDR3 has 13 residues. Looked up from germline, CDR1 is DFQATT and CDR2 is SNEGSKA (reference sequence). Trimming cost V 5 bases and J 5 bases, with 15 bases left between them. In nucleotides, the CDR3 is TGCAGTGCTGGTAGGGGGGGGTGGACTGAAGCTTTCTTT. This codes for CSAGRGGWTEAFF.

This clonotype was detected ten times or more. The V gene is TRBV11-3, the J gene TRBJ2-1; 9 positions agree with TRBD2. Trimming cost V 3 bases and J 5 bases; bases outside gene matches: 11. The germline gives CDR1 SGHNT, CDR2 YENEEA. The CDR3 length is 17 residues. The CDR3 loop reads CASSLPGGRAFDNEQFF. CDR3 DNA sequence: TGTGCCAGCAGCTTGCCTGGCGGGAGGGCCTTTGACAATGAGCAGTTCTTC.

This rearrangement joins TRBV19 to TRBJ1-2, with 8 bases matching TRBD1. The CDR3 consists of 16 residues. CDR1 LNHDA and CDR2 SQIVND come from the germline V gene (reference sequence). After removal of 3 bases from V and 8 bases from J, the junction contained 14 bases not matched to a gene. CDR3 sequence: CASSMVSGGEVWGYTF. CDR3 DNA sequence: TGTGCCAGTAGTATGGTTTCAGGGGGCGAGGTTTGGGGCTACACCTTC. Full variable domain (remainder filled in from reference TRBV19 and TRBJ1-2): DGGITQSPKYLFRKEGQNVTLSCEQNLNHDAMYWYRQDPGQGLRLIYYSQIVNDFQKGDIAEGYSVSREKKESFPLTVTSAQKNPTAFYLCASSMVSGGEVWGYTFGSGTRLTVV.

This clonotype was counted a few times. The chain recombines TRBV6-5 with TRBJ2-7; 8 positions agree with TRBD1. Trimming at V came to 1 base and at J to 6 bases, leaving 11 bases not matched to a gene. The CDR3 runs 16 residues. Germline V gene lookup returns CDR1 MNHEY and CDR2 SVGAGI. The DNA for the CDR3 is TGTGCCAGCAGTTACTTTTCCGGGACAGGCCCTGGCGAGCAGTACTTC. Protein: CASSYFSGTGPGEQYF.

This clonotype has a count of ten or more. This sequence joins TRBV29-1 and TRBJ2-5; tentative D call: TRBD1 (7 bases). The CDR3 extends over 15 amino acids. Germline CDR1 is SQVTM and CDR2 is ANQGSEA. V lost 5 bases and J 2 bases, leaving 18 bases between the germline ends. CDR3 residues: CSVYDRDSWQETQYF. The CDR3 nucleotides are TGCAGCGTTTACGACAGGGACTCGTGGCAAGAGACCCAGTACTTC.

The chain combines TRBV7-2 with TRBJ2-2; 14 bases agree with TRBD2. CDR1 and CDR2 (germline): SGHTA, FQGNSA. The CDR3 extends over 18 amino acids. Trimming took 4 bases from V and 1 from J; bases not matched to a gene: 5. The CDR3 region has the DNA TGTGCCAGCAGCTCAACGACTAGCGGGAGGGGGAACACCGGGGAGCTGTTTTTT. Translation gives CASSSTTSGRGNTGELFF.

This clonotype was detected only a few times. This CDR3 is CASRFHGNYGYTF. The CDR3 region has the DNA TGTGCCAGCAGATTCCATGGAAATTATGGCTACACCTTC. The chain uses TRBV27 and TRBJ1-2; D gene uncertain. Germline CDR1 MNHEY, CDR2 SMNVEV (reference sequence). The CDR3 is made up of 13 amino acids. The V end lost 6 bases, the J end lost 5 bases, and 13 bases lay between the germline ends.

The chain employs TRBV9 and TRBJ1-2, with D maybe TRBD1 (5 bases). CDR1 and CDR2 from the germline V gene are SGDLS and YYNGEE. V was pared by 0 bases and J by 3 bases, with 9 bases between. The length of the CDR3 is 14 residues. The chain's CDR3 is CASSVESGYYGYTF. The DNA for the CDR3 is TGTGCCAGCAGCGTAGAATCAGGGTACTATGGCTACACCTTC.

This chain uses TRBV9 with TRBJ2-1, with TRBD1 identical over 11 bases. Losses at the gene ends were 5 bases for V and 7 bases for J; bases not matched to a gene: 2. The CDR3 is 13 residues long. Looked up from germline, CDR1 is SGDLS and CDR2 is YYNGEE. The CDR3 region has the DNA TGTGCCAGCAGAGGGACAGGGGGGAATGAGCAGTTCTTC. It translates to CASRGTGGNEQFF.

This clonotype has at least ten counts. The chain has TRBV6-1 and TRBJ1-2; D gene uncertain. The length of the CDR3 is 13 residues. Germline lookup yields CDR1 MNHNS and CDR2 SASEGT. V was shortened by 7 bases and J by 3 bases, with 12 bases between the two germline ends. The CDR3 sequence: CASKDKPYYGYTF. In nucleotides, the CDR3 is TGTGCCAGCAAAGACAAGCCTTACTATGGCTACACCTTC.

This clonotype was counted a few times. The rearrangement joins TRBV5-5 to TRBJ1-5; D is ambiguous. Germline V CDR1 and CDR2: SGHKS, YYEKEE (reference sequence). The CDR3 spans 15 residues. V lost 1 base and J lost 4, with 12 bases in between. The CDR3 loop reads CASSLFGDGNQPQHF. The CDR3, as DNA: TGTGCCAGCAGCTTGTTCGGTGATGGAAATCAGCCCCAGCATTTT.

Ten or more counts support this clonotype. The genes are TRBV14 and TRBJ1-5; D call uncertain. Trimming cost V 4 bases and J 7 bases, with 11 bases left between them. From germline, CDR1 is SGHDN and CDR2 FVKESK. The CDR3 consists of 13 residues. CDR3 in DNA: TGTGCCAGCAGCCTCGAGATGGGACAGCCCCAGCATTTT. Translating it yields CASSLEMGQPQHF.